Given below is one T cell receptor (beta chain) in context. The sample comes from a study of blood T cell repertoires in COVID-19. Study-level background: Nucleic acid was either cDNA or gDNA, and it came from T cells, B-cell-depleted T cells, or PBMCs.

Clones were sequenced by immunoSEQ multiplex PCR, and TCRdb holds only the in-frame ones, with some missing. Of about 120,000 clones in the sample, roughly 85% are singletons; the top ten hold 16%. The germline gives CDR1 SEHNR, CDR2 FQNEAQ (reference sequence). The V end was cut by 5 bases, the J end by 1 base, with 9 bases between. The CDR3 totals 13 residues. Sequencing used peripheral blood. The rearrangement links TRBV7-9 to TRBJ2-7, with D unclear. The receptor was isolated from an elderly woman with active or convalescent COVID-19. CDR3 in DNA: TGTGCCAGCAGCCCCCCGAGGTCCTACGAGCAGTACTTC. Amino acid sequence: CASSPPRSYEQYF.